One and the same sample provided the 31 T cell receptor beta chains below, sequenced in a study of blood T cell repertoires in COVID-19. Assay used: immunoSEQ multiplex PCR; TCRdb lists only in-frame clones, some missing. Altogether 200,000 to 250,000 clones are present, approximately 90% being singletons, with the ten largest covering less than 1.5%. The sample taken for sequencing was PBMCs or T cells enriched from blood (not recorded which). The receptors shown here come from a man aged 30-40 years who had recovered from COVID-19.

Here the CDR3 DNA reads TGTGCCAGCAGCTTGGGCGGGGACTTAGATACGCAGTATTTT. Its protein is CASSLGGDLDTQYF. The chain is built from TRBV5-4 and TRBJ2-3; D possibly corresponds to TRBD2 (6 bases). The CDR3 extends over 14 amino acids. Trimming shortened V by 0 bases and J by 5 bases, and 10 bases separated the two germline ends. CDR1 and CDR2 from the germline V gene are SGHNT and YYREEE (reference sequence).

The V gene is TRBV30, the J gene TRBJ2-2; the match to TRBD1 covers 8 bases. Germline CDR1 is GTSNPN and CDR2 is SVGIG (reference sequence). This CDR3 is built from 15 residues. V shed 8 bases and J 7 bases; nucleotides not matched to a gene: 15. The chain's CDR3 is CALTQGALPGGELFF. The CDR3 DNA is TGTGCCCTTACCCAGGGGGCCCTACCGGGCGGGGAGCTGTTTTTT.

V is TRBV2 and J is TRBJ2-1, with D maybe TRBD1 (5 bases). The germline gives CDR1 SNHLY, CDR2 FYNNEI. CDR3 length equals 15 residues. Trimming pared 7 bases from V and 1 base from J, leaving 14 bases between. CDR3 in amino acids: CASTQIPGSYNEQFF. The DNA for the CDR3 is TGTGCCAGCACCCAAATCCCAGGGTCCTACAATGAGCAGTTCTTC.

The chain is built from TRBV28 and TRBJ2-1; 12 bases line up with TRBD2. CDR3 size: 18 residues. From germline, CDR1 is MDHEN and CDR2 SYDVKM. The J segment lost 5 bases and the V segment lost 7 bases, leaving 15 bases of the junction unmatched. The DNA for the CDR3 is TGTGCCAGCACTCCAGGGGGCCGGACTAGCGGGAAAAACAATGAGCAGTTCTTC. Its protein product is CASTPGGRTSGKNNEQFF.

V is TRBV6-4 and J is TRBJ1-6; 7 bases are shared with TRBD1. V dropped 3 bases and J dropped 11; count of bases not matched to a gene: 4. CDR1 and CDR2 (germline): MRHNA, SNTAGT. This CDR3 contains 13 residues. The CDR3 here is CASSEYTGAPLHF. The CDR3 DNA follows: TGTGCCAGCAGTGAATATACAGGGGCACCCCTCCACTTT.

The rearrangement links TRBV10-2 to TRBJ1-6, with 9 bases identical to TRBD1. The ends lost 3 bases at V and 9 bases at J; junction bases unmatched: 6. Germline CDR1 reads WSHSY; CDR2 reads SAAADI. CDR3 length equals 15 residues. CDR3 sequence: CASSDPGTGSSPLHF. The DNA for the CDR3 is TGCGCCAGCAGTGATCCCGGGACAGGGTCTTCACCCCTCCACTTT.

The table lists this clone with a count of one. The chain carries TRBV2 and TRBJ2-7, with TRBD1 identical over 10 bases. The CDR3 totals 14 residues. Germline CDR1 and CDR2: SNHLY and FYNNEI. The V and J ends lost 8 bases and 3 bases, in that order; junction bases with no gene match: 7. The CDR3 DNA sequence: TGTGCCAGCGGACAGGGGGACGGTTTCTACGAGCAGTACTTC. Translating gives CASGQGDGFYEQYF.

The rearrangement uses TRBV18 and TRBJ1-3; perhaps TRBD1 as D (6 bases). This CDR3 comprises 16 residues. The germline V gene has CDR1 KGHSH and CDR2 LQKENI. V lost 3 bases, J lost 4 bases, and 16 bases lay in between. The CDR3, as DNA: TGTGCCAGCTCACCCACCTCAGTTGGGACAGGAAACACCATATATTTT. Protein product: CASSPTSVGTGNTIYF. Drawing the rest from reference TRBV18 and TRBJ1-3, the complete variable domain is NAGVMQNPRHLVRRRGQEARLRCSPMKGHSHVYWYRQLPEEGLKFMVYLQKENIIDESGMPKERFSAEFPKEGPSILRIQQVVRGDSAAYFCASSPTSVGTGNTIYFGEGSWLTVV.

This chain connects TRBV12-3 or TRBV12-4 to TRBJ2-5; D perhaps matches TRBD1 (5 bases). This CDR3 has 12 amino acids. Between the trimmed V and J ends, which lost 6 bases and 3 bases, there was a span of 8 bases. The CDR3 is CASSAREETQYF. The DNA for the CDR3 is TGTGCCAGCAGCGCCAGGGAAGAGACCCAGTACTTC.

The sample holds one count of this clone. The CDR3 spells CATSRAFAGFQHF. The CDR3 DNA follows: TGTGCCACCAGCAGAGCCTTTGCGGGGTTCCAGCATTTT. The V call is TRBV15, the J call TRBJ1-5; D unresolved. V gave up 1 base and J gave up 12 bases, with 13 bases separating them. The CDR3 totals 13 residues. Germline assignment: CDR1 LNHNV and CDR2 YYDKDF (reference sequence). The complete variable domain, with remaining parts taken from reference TRBV15 and TRBJ1-5, reads DAMVIQNPRYQVTQFGKPVTLSCSQTLNHNVMYWYQQKSSQAPKLLFHYYDKDFNNEADTPDNFQSRRPNTSFCFLDIRSPGLGDTAMYLCATSRAFAGFQHFGDGTRLSIL.

The chain is built from TRBV9 and TRBJ2-3; D gene unclear. With 1 base removed from V and 0 bases from J, the gap between germline ends came to 6 bases. The germline V gene has CDR1 SGDLS and CDR2 YYNGEE. The CDR3 length is 14 residues. CDR3 DNA: TGTGCCAGCAGCGTAAGCTCTAGCACAGATACGCAGTATTTT. Encoded protein: CASSVSSSTDTQYF.

The chain employs TRBV9 and TRBJ1-2; 7 bases are shared with TRBD1. Trimming cost V 0 bases and J 4 bases; bases outside gene matches: 3. Per the germline V gene, CDR1 is SGDLS and CDR2 is YYNGEE. The CDR3 has 14 amino acids. The CDR3 DNA reads as TGTGCCAGCAGCGTAGTGGGACAGACCTATGGCTACACCTTC. Translation: CASSVVGQTYGYTF.

This chain joins TRBV27 and TRBJ2-7; 7 nucleotides line up with TRBD1. Per the germline V gene, CDR1 is MNHEY and CDR2 is SMNVEV (reference sequence). J gave up 3 bases and V 3 bases, and 2 bases lay outside the gene matches. The CDR3 is made up of 13 amino acids. The DNA of the CDR3 is TGTGCCAGCAGTTTTGCAGGGGGCTACGAGCAGTACTTC. Protein sequence: CASSFAGGYEQYF.

V usage is TRBV7-2 and J usage is TRBJ2-6, with 14 positions matching TRBD2. The V segment lost 5 bases and the J segment 3 bases; nucleotides outside the gene matches: 3. This CDR3 is 17 amino acids long. The germline V gene has CDR1 SGHTA and CDR2 FQGNSA. The CDR3 reads CASSPGTSGGGANVLTF. DNA of the CDR3: TGTGCCAGCAGCCCCGGGACTAGCGGGGGTGGGGCCAACGTCCTGACTTTC.

The table lists this clone with a count of one. V gene TRBV11-2 combines with J gene TRBJ2-5; 8 positions agree with TRBD1. There are 15 residues in the CDR3. CDR1 and CDR2 (germline): SGHAT, FQNNGV. V shed 1 base and J 4 bases; nucleotides not matched to a gene: 5. CDR3 residues: CASSLGDRTRETQYF. CDR3 nucleotide sequence: TGTGCCAGCAGCTTAGGGGACAGGACTCGAGAGACCCAGTACTTC.

This clone showed up just once. V is TRBV6-5 and J is TRBJ2-7; 8 bases are shared with TRBD2. After removal of 4 bases from V and 2 bases from J, the junction contained 1 base not matched to a gene. There are 13 residues in the CDR3. CDR1 is MNHEY, CDR2 SVGAGI, per germline. CDR3 region: CASSSSGPYEQYF. In DNA form, the CDR3 reads TGTGCCAGCAGTTCTAGCGGGCCCTACGAGCAGTACTTC.

The chain combines TRBV6-4 with TRBJ2-2; TRBD1 matches 7 bases. CDR1 and CDR2 from the germline V gene are MRHNA and SNTAGT. The V segment lost 8 bases and the J segment 3 bases; nucleotides outside the gene matches: 6. The CDR3 spans 14 residues. The CDR3: CASGTGADTGELFF. The CDR3 DNA is TGTGCCAGCGGAACAGGGGCCGACACCGGGGAGCTGTTTTTT.

The V call is TRBV13, the J call TRBJ2-7; 9 bases are shared with TRBD1. V was pared by 3 bases and J by 3 bases, with 6 bases of the junction left unmatched. From germline, CDR1 is PRHDT and CDR2 FYEKMQ (reference sequence). The CDR3 has 15 amino acids. The CDR3 DNA is TGTGCCAGCAGCTTCCACAGGGGGCTCAGCTACGAGCAGTACTTC. Translating it yields CASSFHRGLSYEQYF.

The chain joins TRBV5-4 to TRBJ2-5; TRBD2 matches at 7 bases. V lost 4 bases to trimming and J lost 3 bases; unmatched junction nucleotides: 9. CDR3 length: 15 amino acids. Germline V gives CDR1 SGHNT, CDR2 YYREEE (reference sequence). The CDR3 nucleotides read TGTGCCAGCAGCCGCCCTTTCCGGGAGGAAGAGACCCAGTACTTC. Encoded protein: CASSRPFREEETQYF.

The rearrangement joins TRBV2 to TRBJ2-2; the D gene is possibly TRBD1 (7 bases). Trimming removed 6 bases from V and 6 bases from J, with 14 bases in between. The germline V gene has CDR1 SNHLY and CDR2 FYNNEI. This CDR3 has 14 amino acids. The CDR3 spells CASSGQGGAGELFF. In DNA form, the CDR3 reads TGTGCCAGCAGCGGGCAGGGGGGCGCCGGGGAGCTGTTTTTT.

V usage is TRBV18 and J usage is TRBJ2-5; D remains unclear. The germline gives CDR1 KGHSH, CDR2 LQKENI. The CDR3 is made up of 12 amino acids. Trimming took off 3 bases at V and 5 bases at J, with 7 bases between the two ends. The CDR3 protein is CASSPFEETQYF. The CDR3 nucleotides read TGTGCCAGCTCACCTTTTGAGGAGACCCAGTACTTC.

This clone was seen once. The rearrangement joins TRBV5-1 to TRBJ2-7; 8 bases line up with TRBD2. Losses at the gene ends were 3 bases for V and 0 bases for J; bases not matched to a gene: 5. CDR1 is SGHRS and CDR2 is YFSETQ in the germline V gene. CDR3 length: 15 residues. CDR3 DNA: TGCGCCAGCAGCTCCCTAGCGGGCAACTCCTACGAGCAGTACTTC. Protein: CASSSLAGNSYEQYF.

The rearrangement joins TRBV6-5 to TRBJ2-7, with TRBD1 as a possible D gene (6 bases). Germline CDR1 and CDR2: MNHEY and SVGAGI. Between the trimmed V and J ends, which lost 7 bases and 3 bases, there was a span of 13 bases. The CDR3 is 13 amino acids. DNA of the CDR3: TGTGCCAGCAAACCGGGACACGTCTACGAGCAGTACTTC. Its translation is CASKPGHVYEQYF.

The gene calls are TRBV30 and TRBJ1-5; D is perhaps TRBD1 (6 bases). Germline V gene data show CDR1 as GTSNPN and CDR2 as SVGIG (reference sequence). Trimming removed 1 base from V and 4 bases from J, with 8 bases in between. This CDR3 contains 13 residues. The DNA of the CDR3 is TGTGCCTGGAGTGGGGACACGAATCAGCCCCAGCATTTT. Amino acids: CAWSGDTNQPQHF.

The chain has TRBV18 and TRBJ1-4; 7 positions match TRBD1. CDR3 length: 14 residues. Unmatched junction bases numbered 4, after V lost 2 bases and J lost 7 bases. Germline CDR1 and CDR2: KGHSH and LQKENI. Written as DNA, the CDR3 is TGTGCCAGCTCACCAAACAGGGGAGGTGAAAAACTGTTTTTT. Translation gives CASSPNRGGEKLFF.

This clone was counted once. The CDR3 DNA is TGTGCCAGCAGCCAAGTGGGACTAGCGGGGGGCGGCTCCTACGAGCAGTACTTC. Amino acids: CASSQVGLAGGGSYEQYF. The chain couples TRBV3-1 (or the pseudogene TRBV3-2) to TRBJ2-7; TRBD2 agrees at 15 bases. This CDR3 comprises 18 residues. V gave up 1 base and J gave up 0 bases; unmatched junction bases: 4. The germline gives CDR1 LGHDT, CDR2 YNNKEL (reference sequence).

This chain connects TRBV7-9 to TRBJ1-5; tentatively, D is TRBD1 (5 bases). The ends were cut back, 5 bases at V and 6 bases at J, with 20 bases in the middle. This CDR3 region has 16 residues. Germline V CDR1 and CDR2: SEHNR, FQNEAQ (reference sequence). The CDR3, as DNA: TGTGCCAGCAGCAAAGGTTCAGGGCCAGGCAGTCAGCCCCAGCATTTT. Translation gives CASSKGSGPGSQPQHF.

The V call is TRBV29-1, the J call TRBJ2-1, with D tentatively TRBD2 (5 bases). In germline, CDR1 is SQVTM, CDR2 ANQGSEA. The CDR3 is 16 residues long. The V and J ends lost 3 bases and 3 bases respectively, with 18 bases between them. The CDR3 sequence: CSVDSRVRFLYNEQFF. DNA for the CDR3: TGCAGCGTTGACTCGAGGGTTCGGTTTCTCTACAATGAGCAGTTCTTC.

The chain combines TRBV5-1 with TRBJ1-2; D gene unclear. Trimming removed 0 bases from V and 8 bases from J, with 8 bases in between. CDR1 SGHRS and CDR2 YFSETQ come from the germline V gene. The CDR3 consists of 12 residues. CDR3 DNA sequence: TGCGCCAGCAGCTTGGGAGGTAGCGGCTACACCTTC. Protein sequence: CASSLGGSGYTF.

V is TRBV5-1 and J is TRBJ1-6; 7 bases match TRBD1. The CDR3 extends over 13 amino acids. V shed 4 bases and J 7 bases; nucleotides not matched to a gene: 2. Germline lookup yields CDR1 SGHRS and CDR2 YFSETQ. CDR3 DNA: TGCGCCAGCAGCCAGACAGGGAATTCACCCCTCCACTTT. It encodes CASSQTGNSPLHF.

The rearrangement uses TRBV6-5 and TRBJ2-5; D perhaps matches TRBD1 (6 bases). Trimming left V 6 bases short and J 0 bases short, with 8 bases between. Germline loops: CDR1 MNHEY, CDR2 SVGAGI. The CDR3 spans 13 residues. This chain's CDR3 is CASRRDNQETQYF. CDR3 DNA sequence: TGTGCCAGCAGACGGGACAACCAAGAGACCCAGTACTTC.